The present entry profiles one T cell receptor beta chain with its context. No antigen is known for it. The sample belongs to a study of memory CD4+ T cells and cytomegalovirus serostatus. The CDR3 sequence is 15 residues long. Unmatched junction bases numbered 7, after V lost 2 bases and J lost 4 bases. Looked up from germline, CDR1 is MNHNS and CDR2 is SASEGT. Study-wide results and caveats: CD4+ memory repertoires contained about 40% of the roughly 160 reported CMV TCRbeta sequences.

Data came from immunoSEQ multiplex PCR; TCRdb stores just in-frame clones and leaves some out. The sample holds about 61,000 clones; around three quarters are singletons and the top ten take 0.5% to 0.6%. The sort gate was single viable CD3+CD4+CD8-CD45RO+ cells for memory CD4+ T cells. After thawing, CD4+ T cells were positively selected. What was sequenced was memory CD4+ T cells from blood. The sequence was collected from an adult in good health and CMV-seronegative. Some clones in this sample may be carry-over from other donors' samples. The V call is TRBV6-1, the J call TRBJ1-2, with TRBD1 matching over 7 bases. CDR3 in amino acids: CASSEKGAVVYGYTF. The CDR3 nucleotides are TGTGCCAGCAGTGAAAAGGGGGCAGTAGTCTATGGCTACACCTTC.